What follows describes a single T cell receptor (beta chain). Antigen specificity is unknown. A much larger clonotype is one base distant, so this may be a read error. The library was built from 400 ng RNA with molecular barcoded adaptors for alpha/delta and beta/gamma chains. One entry per CDR3 protein results from TCRdb running MiXCR on the reads. In the table there are about 62,000 distinct CDR3 sequences, around a fifth of which are singletons. This record comes from a study of read filtering for tumor transcriptome and immune sequencing. About the research overall: Per sample, TCR-region reads ranged about 4 to 11 million by IR-seq, roughly 80 to 1273 by RNA-seq. Findings and limits, study-wide: This fraction held mixed bone marrow immune cells after CD138-negative sorting. IR-seq captured clonotypes deeper and more reliably than RNA-seq. Without single-read clonotypes, shared clonotype proportions correlated more between IR-seq and RNA-seq.

Germline V lookup: CDR1 LNHNV, CDR2 YYDKDF (reference sequence). The CDR3 is 13 residues long. The receptor was derived from a donor at least 40 years old with multiple myeloma. The chain combines TRBV15 with TRBJ1-1; D is uncertain. The sequenced sample consisted of a population of CD138-negative cells sorted from bone marrow. CDR3 in DNA: TGTTCCACCAGCATAGACGTAAACACTGAAGCTTTCTTT. The encoded protein is CSTSIDVNTEAFF.